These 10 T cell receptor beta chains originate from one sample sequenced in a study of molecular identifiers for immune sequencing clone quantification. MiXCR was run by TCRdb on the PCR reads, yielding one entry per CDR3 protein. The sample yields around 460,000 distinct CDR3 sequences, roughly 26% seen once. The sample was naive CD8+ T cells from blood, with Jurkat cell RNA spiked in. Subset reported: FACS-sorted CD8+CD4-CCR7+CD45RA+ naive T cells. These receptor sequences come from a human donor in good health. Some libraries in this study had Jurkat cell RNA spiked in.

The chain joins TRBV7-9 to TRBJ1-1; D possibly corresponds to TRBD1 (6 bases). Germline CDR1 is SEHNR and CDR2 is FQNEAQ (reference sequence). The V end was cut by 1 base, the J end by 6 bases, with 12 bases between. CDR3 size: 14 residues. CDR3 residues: CASSLVRGPPEAFF. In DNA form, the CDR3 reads TGTGCCAGCAGCTTAGTTCGGGGGCCCCCTGAAGCTTTCTTT. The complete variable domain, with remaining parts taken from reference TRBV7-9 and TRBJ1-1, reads DTGVSQNPRHKITKRGQNVTFRCDPISEHNRLYWYRQTLGQGPEFLTYFQNEAQLEKSRLLSDRFSAERPKGSFSTLEIQRTEQGDSAMYLCASSLVRGPPEAFFGQGTRLTVV.

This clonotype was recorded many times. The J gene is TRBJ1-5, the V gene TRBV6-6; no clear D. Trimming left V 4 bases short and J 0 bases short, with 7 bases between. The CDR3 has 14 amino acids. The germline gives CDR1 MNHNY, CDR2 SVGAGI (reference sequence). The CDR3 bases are TGTGCCAGCAGTTCCAGTTATAGCAATCAGCCCCAGCATTTT. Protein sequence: CASSSSYSNQPQHF.

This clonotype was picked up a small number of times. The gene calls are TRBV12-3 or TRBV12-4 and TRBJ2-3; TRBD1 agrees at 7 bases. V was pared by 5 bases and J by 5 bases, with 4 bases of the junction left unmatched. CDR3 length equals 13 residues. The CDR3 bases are TGTGCCAGCAGTAAGGGGGCTGGAGATACGCAGTATTTT. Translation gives CASSKGAGDTQYF.

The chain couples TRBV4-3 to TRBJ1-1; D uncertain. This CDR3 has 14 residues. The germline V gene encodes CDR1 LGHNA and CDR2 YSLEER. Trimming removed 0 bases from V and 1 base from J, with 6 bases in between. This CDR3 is CASSQDWGNTEAFF. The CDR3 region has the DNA TGCGCCAGCAGCCAAGACTGGGGGAACACTGAAGCTTTCTTT.

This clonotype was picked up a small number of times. CDR3 bases: TGTGCCAGCAGCCTCCTCCCGGGGAGCGGGGGAGAGACCCAGTACTTC. Protein sequence: CASSLLPGSGGETQYF. The rearrangement joins TRBV12-3 or TRBV12-4 to TRBJ2-5; 8 bases align to TRBD2. This CDR3 contains 16 residues. Trimming removed 6 bases from V and 4 bases from J; junction bases left unmatched: 13.

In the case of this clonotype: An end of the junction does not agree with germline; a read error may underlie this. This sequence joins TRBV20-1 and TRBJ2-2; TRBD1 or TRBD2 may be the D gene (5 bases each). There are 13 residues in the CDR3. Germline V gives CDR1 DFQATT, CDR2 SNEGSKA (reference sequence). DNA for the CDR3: TGCAGTACTAGAGACTGGGGGACCGGGGAGCTGTTTTTT. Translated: CSTRDWGTGELFF.

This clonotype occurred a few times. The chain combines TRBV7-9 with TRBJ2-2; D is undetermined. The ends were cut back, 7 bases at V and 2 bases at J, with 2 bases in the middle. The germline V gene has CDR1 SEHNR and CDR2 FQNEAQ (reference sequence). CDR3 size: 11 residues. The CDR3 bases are TGTGCCAGCAAAAACACCGGGGAGCTGTTTTTT. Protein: CASKNTGELFF.

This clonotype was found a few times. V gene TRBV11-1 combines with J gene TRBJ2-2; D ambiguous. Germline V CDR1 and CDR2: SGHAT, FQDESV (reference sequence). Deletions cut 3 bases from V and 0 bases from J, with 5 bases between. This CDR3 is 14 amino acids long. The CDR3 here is CASSFFTNTGELFF. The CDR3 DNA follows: TGTGCCAGCAGCTTTTTTACGAACACCGGGGAGCTGTTTTTT. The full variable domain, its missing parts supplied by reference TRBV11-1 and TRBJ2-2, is EAEVAQSPRYKITEKSQAVAFWCDPISGHATLYWYRQILGQGPELLVQFQDESVVDDSQLPKDRFSAERLKGVDSTLKIQPAELGDSAMYLCASSFFTNTGELFFGEGSRLTVL.

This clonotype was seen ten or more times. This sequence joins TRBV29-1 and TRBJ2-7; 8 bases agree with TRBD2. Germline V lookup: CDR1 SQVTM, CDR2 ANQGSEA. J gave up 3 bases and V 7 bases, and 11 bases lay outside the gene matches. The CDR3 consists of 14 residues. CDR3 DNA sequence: TGCAGCGCCGTCCTGGGACTAGGAGTCTACGAGCAGTACTTC. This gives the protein CSAVLGLGVYEQYF.

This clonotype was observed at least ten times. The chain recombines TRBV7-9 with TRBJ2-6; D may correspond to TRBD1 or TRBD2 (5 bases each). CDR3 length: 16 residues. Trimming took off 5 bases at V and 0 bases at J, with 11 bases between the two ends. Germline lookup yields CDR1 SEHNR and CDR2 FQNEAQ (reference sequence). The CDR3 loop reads CASSPGPISGANVLTF. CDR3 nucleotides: TGTGCCAGCAGCCCGGGACCGATCTCTGGGGCCAACGTCCTGACTTTC.